Presented here are 25 T cell receptor beta chains from one specimen sequenced in a study of cytomegalovirus exposure and HLA in healthy donors. It was with 60 Vbeta and 13 Jbeta primers that the PCR ran. Data came from immunoSEQ multiplex PCR; TCRdb stores just in-frame clones and leaves some out. The data show 150,000 to 200,000 clones, around three quarters seen once. The material sequenced was PBMCs. The receptors come from a man aged 40-50 years in good health and CMV-seronegative.

The chain joins TRBV15 to TRBJ1-6, with D possibly TRBD1 on 5 matching bases. Germline V gene lookup returns CDR1 LNHNV and CDR2 YYDKDF (reference sequence). The CDR3 runs 16 residues. The V end was cut by 2 bases, the J end by 4 bases, with 12 bases between. As DNA, the CDR3 is TGTGCCACCAGCAGACAGGGTACAGGTTATAATTCACCCCTCCACTTT. Amino acid sequence: CATSRQGTGYNSPLHF.

This chain links TRBV7-2 with TRBJ1-1; unclear D gene. V lost 1 base and J 0 bases, leaving 9 bases between the germline ends. CDR1 and CDR2 from the germline V gene are SGHTA and FQGNSA. The CDR3 has 15 residues. CDR3 in DNA: TGTGCCAGCAGCTTAGAGTATACAGTGAACACTGAAGCTTTCTTT. This codes for CASSLEYTVNTEAFF.

This clone has only a few counts. The V call is TRBV9, the J call TRBJ2-3; 10 bases are shared with TRBD2. Unmatched junction bases numbered 5, after V lost 0 bases and J lost 7 bases. CDR3 length: 15 amino acids. CDR1 and CDR2 from the germline V gene are SGDLS and YYNGEE. The CDR3 coding sequence is TGTGCCAGCAGCGTAGAGGGTAGCGGGGGGAATACGCAGTATTTT. Its translation: CASSVEGSGGNTQYF.

The chain links TRBV5-1 to TRBJ2-7, with a weak D call TRBD1 (6 bases). Per germline, CDR1 SGHRS and CDR2 YFSETQ. V dropped 4 bases and J dropped 3 bases, with 8 bases sitting between them. This CDR3 has 12 amino acids. CDR3 loop: CASSEQGYEQYF. Here the CDR3 DNA reads TGCGCCAGCAGCGAACAGGGCTACGAGCAGTACTTC.

The chain joins TRBV2 to TRBJ1-5; TRBD1 is a possible D gene (6 bases). The CDR3 consists of 16 residues. V was shortened by 3 bases and J by 0 bases, with 12 bases between the two germline ends. The germline gives CDR1 SNHLY, CDR2 FYNNEI. The CDR3 loop reads CASSDDGQHSNQPQHF. The CDR3 DNA reads TGTGCCAGCAGTGATGACGGACAGCATAGCAATCAGCCCCAGCATTTT.

The gene calls are TRBV30 and TRBJ2-7, with D possibly TRBD1 on 5 matching bases. Germline V gene lookup returns CDR1 GTSNPN and CDR2 SVGIG (reference sequence). V was cut by 2 bases and J by 1 base, with 12 bases left in between. There are 14 residues in the CDR3. For the CDR3, the DNA is TGTGCCTGGAGTCTTGGCAGGGTGTCCTACGAGCAGTACTTC. Translation: CAWSLGRVSYEQYF.

CDR3 coding DNA: TGTGCCAGCAGGCTCAATTGGGAGGGCTCCTACGAGCAGTACTTC. This translates into CASRLNWEGSYEQYF. V is TRBV6-5 and J is TRBJ2-7; 7 bases agree with TRBD2. The CDR3 covers 15 residues. From germline, CDR1 is MNHEY and CDR2 SVGAGI. The ends lost 6 bases at V and 0 bases at J; junction bases unmatched: 8.

This sequence joins TRBV19 and TRBJ2-5; D unclear. The CDR3 totals 11 residues. CDR1 and CDR2 (germline): LNHDA, SQIVND (reference sequence). The V and J ends lost 10 bases and 5 bases respectively, with 11 bases between them. DNA for the CDR3: TGTGCCACCAGAACCGGGGAGACCCAGTACTTC. It specifies CATRTGETQYF.

V gene TRBV4-1 combines with J gene TRBJ1-2, with D possibly matching TRBD1 (5 bases). The CDR3 sequence is 15 residues long. Germline V CDR1 and CDR2: MGHRA, YSYEKL. Trimming removed 0 bases from V and 3 bases from J, with 11 bases in between. The CDR3 nucleotides are TGCGCCAGCAGCCAAGACTCCGGGACTGACTATGGCTACACCTTC. Amino acid sequence: CASSQDSGTDYGYTF.

V is TRBV9 and J is TRBJ1-3; possibly TRBD1 for D (6 bases). V lost 3 bases, J lost 0 bases, and 16 bases lay in between. Germline CDR1 SGDLS, CDR2 YYNGEE. The CDR3 length is 17 residues. Here the CDR3 reads CASSANPTGLSGNTIYF. In DNA form, the CDR3 reads TGTGCCAGCAGCGCGAACCCGACAGGCCTCTCTGGAAACACCATATATTTT.

The V call is TRBV5-1, the J call TRBJ1-1; D ambiguous. This CDR3 contains 14 residues. V shed 1 base and J shed 1 base, with 8 bases lying between them. CDR1 SGHRS and CDR2 YFSETQ come from the germline V gene. DNA of the CDR3: TGCGCCAGCAGCTTGTTTCCAGGGAACACTGAAGCTTTCTTT. Translation: CASSLFPGNTEAFF.

The rearrangement links TRBV2 to TRBJ2-7; maybe TRBD1 (6 bases). Trimming left V 8 bases short and J 3 bases short, with 14 bases between. Germline V CDR1 and CDR2: SNHLY, FYNNEI. CDR3 length equals 13 residues. CDR3 sequence: CASSGTGLYEQYF. The CDR3 region has the DNA TGTGCCAGCTCGGGCACAGGGCTCTACGAGCAGTACTTC.

The rearrangement uses TRBV2 and TRBJ2-3; 9 positions match TRBD1. The trim removed 7 bases at V and 3 bases at J, leaving 8 bases unmatched. CDR1 and CDR2 (germline): SNHLY, FYNNEI. This CDR3 contains 15 residues. The CDR3 sequence is CASTPGQGNTDTQYF. Here the CDR3 DNA reads TGTGCCAGCACCCCGGGACAGGGCAATACAGATACGCAGTATTTT.

This sequence joins TRBV19 and TRBJ1-2; D remains ambiguous. The V end was cut by 0 bases, the J end by 5 bases, with 4 bases between. The CDR3 totals 12 residues. The germline gives CDR1 LNHDA, CDR2 SQIVND (reference sequence). The CDR3 is CASSIDPYGYTF. The CDR3 DNA is TGTGCCAGTAGTATAGATCCTTATGGCTACACCTTC.

This clone was counted a single time. Here the CDR3 reads CASSTLGTSGSTDTQYF. DNA of the CDR3: TGTGCCAGCAGCACCCTTGGGACTAGCGGTAGCACAGATACGCAGTATTTT. This chain uses TRBV21-1 with TRBJ2-3; whether TRBD2, the table's D call, matches the DNA was not checked. TRBV21-1 is a listed pseudogene. CDR3 size: 17 residues.

This chain uses TRBV7-2 with TRBJ2-5; the D is unclear. The closer fit of TRBJ2-7 to the DNA end suggests the J call may be wrong. The CDR3 contains 13 residues. Germline CDR1 and CDR2: SGHTA and FQGNSA. The CDR3: CASSRQATYEQYF. Here the CDR3 DNA reads TGTGCCAGCAGCCGCCAGGCGACCTACGAGCAGTACTTC.

This clone came up a few times. This sequence joins TRBV6-5 and TRBJ1-5, with no clear D. CDR1 MNHEY and CDR2 SVGAGI come from the germline V gene. The CDR3 covers 16 residues. With 4 bases removed from V and 0 bases from J, the gap between germline ends came to 13 bases. Written as DNA, the CDR3 is TGTGCCAGCAGTTCCCGGTCGAGGGATAGCAATCAGCCCCAGCATTTT. It specifies CASSSRSRDSNQPQHF.

This chain connects TRBV27 to TRBJ1-1; D remains ambiguous. The V and J ends lost 3 bases and 4 bases respectively, with 9 bases between them. The CDR3 contains 13 residues. Germline V gene lookup returns CDR1 MNHEY and CDR2 SMNVEV (reference sequence). The CDR3 coding sequence is TGTGCCAGCAGTTTCGGTCACTTCACTGAAGCTTTCTTT. This encodes CASSFGHFTEAFF.

This clone showed up just once. The V and J genes are TRBV28 and TRBJ1-2; D may be TRBD1 (6 bases). CDR3 length: 15 residues. Germline V CDR1 and CDR2: MDHEN, SYDVKM. Trimming took off 3 bases at V and 2 bases at J, with 13 bases between the two ends. CDR3 protein: CASSFFRGENYGYTF. CDR3 in DNA: TGTGCCAGCAGTTTCTTCAGGGGAGAGAACTATGGCTACACCTTC.

In this sample, this clone turned up once. J is TRBJ2-4 and V is TRBV5-6, with D possibly matching TRBD2 (7 bases). Germline values: CDR1 SGHDT, CDR2 YYEEEE. CDR3 length: 14 residues. The V gene lost 4 bases and the J gene lost 9 bases, with 17 bases spanning the gap. The CDR3 DNA reads as TGTGCCAGCAGCCAGGGAGGGGGGGGGCTCATTCAGTACTTC. Translation: CASSQGGGGLIQYF.

This chain links TRBV4-1 with TRBJ2-1; D unclear. V shed 1 base and J shed 0 bases, with 10 bases lying between them. The germline V gene has CDR1 MGHRA and CDR2 YSYEKL. The CDR3 is 16 residues long. As DNA, the CDR3 is TGCGCCAGCAGCCAAGCCGGCAGAGGCTCCTACAATGAGCAGTTCTTC. Translated: CASSQAGRGSYNEQFF.

The V gene is TRBV27, the J gene TRBJ2-7, with 8 bases matching TRBD2. CDR1 is MNHEY and CDR2 is SMNVEV in the germline V gene (reference sequence). The CDR3 length is 14 residues. Unmatched junction bases numbered 5, after V lost 2 bases and J lost 5 bases. CDR3 region: CASSLSGSIHEQYF. The CDR3 nucleotides are TGTGCCAGCAGTTTAAGCGGGAGTATCCACGAGCAGTACTTC.

V and J are TRBV4-1 and TRBJ1-4, with unresolved D. CDR3 length: 14 amino acids. The germline V gene encodes CDR1 MGHRA and CDR2 YSYEKL. Trimming shortened V by 3 bases and J by 4 bases, and 9 bases separated the two germline ends. The chain's CDR3 is CASSQELINEKLFF. The CDR3 nucleotides are TGCGCCAGCAGCCAGGAGCTTATTAATGAAAAACTGTTTTTT.

The chain uses TRBV6-1 and TRBJ2-7, with 8 bases fitting TRBD1. V shed 6 bases and J 0 bases; nucleotides not matched to a gene: 7. This CDR3 comprises 15 residues. Germline CDR1 and CDR2: MNHNS and SASEGT. DNA for the CDR3: TGTGCCAGCAGGGTACGGACAGGGAGCTCCTACGAGCAGTACTTC. This codes for CASRVRTGSSYEQYF.

The table lists this clone with a count of one. The chain combines TRBV19 with TRBJ2-3; weak D call: TRBD2 (5 bases). This CDR3 is 14 amino acids long. V lost 11 bases and J lost 1, with 16 bases in between. Germline CDR1 reads LNHDA; CDR2 reads SQIVND (reference sequence). The CDR3 loop reads CAQSVACGTDTQYF. DNA of the CDR3: TGTGCCCAGTCGGTAGCGTGTGGCACAGATACGCAGTATTTT.